This entry lists 25 T cell receptor beta chains sequenced from one sample in a study of blood T cell repertoires in COVID-19. Sequencing was performed with immunoSEQ multiplex PCR; in TCRdb, only in-frame clones are kept and a portion is missing. The sample contains tens of thousands of clones, about 86% of which appear only once. The sample taken for sequencing was peripheral blood. The origin of the receptors is a human donor with active COVID-19. The donor label of this sample is uncertain.

This sequence joins TRBV7-2 and TRBJ2-5, with TRBD2 identical over 7 bases. From germline, CDR1 is SGHTA and CDR2 FQGNSA. The V and J ends lost 0 bases and 2 bases, in that order; junction bases with no gene match: 9. This CDR3 contains 17 residues. The CDR3 loop reads CASSLATGGSGQETQYF. The CDR3 DNA follows: TGTGCCAGCAGCTTAGCTACGGGCGGGAGTGGACAAGAGACCCAGTACTTC.

This chain joins TRBV7-8 and TRBJ2-7, with 8 nucleotides matching TRBD1. The ends lost 0 bases at V and 4 bases at J; junction bases unmatched: 5. CDR3 length: 15 amino acids. Germline CDR1 is SGHVS and CDR2 is FQNEAQ. The CDR3 protein is CASSLAPGGMYEQYF. Here the CDR3 DNA reads TGTGCCAGCAGCTTAGCGCCAGGGGGCATGTACGAGCAGTACTTC.

CDR3 nucleotides: TGTGCCAGCAGCGTCGGACAGGGTCGGGAGACCCAGTACTTC. Translated: CASSVGQGRETQYF. The J gene is TRBJ2-5, the V gene TRBV9; TRBD1 agrees at 8 bases. Germline assignment: CDR1 SGDLS and CDR2 YYNGEE. This CDR3 contains 14 residues. Trimming removed 2 bases from V and 5 bases from J; junction bases left unmatched: 5.

The chain combines TRBV20-1 with TRBJ2-7; D unclear. The CDR3 covers 10 residues. Trimming pared 5 bases from V and 4 bases from J, leaving 6 bases between. Germline CDR1 DFQATT, CDR2 SNEGSKA (reference sequence). CDR3 sequence (DNA): TGCAGTGCTCTACTTTACGAGCAGTACTTC. Translation: CSALLYEQYF.

The chain links TRBV5-1 to TRBJ2-3; 10 nucleotides align to TRBD2. The CDR3 contains 18 residues. Germline assignment: CDR1 SGHRS and CDR2 YFSETQ. The ends lost 2 bases at V and 3 bases at J; junction bases unmatched: 12. CDR3 in DNA: TGCGCCAGCAGCTTCCAAATTACCGGGACTAGCGTAACAGATACGCAGTATTTT. It codes for CASSFQITGTSVTDTQYF. The complete variable domain, with remaining parts taken from reference TRBV5-1 and TRBJ2-3, reads KAGVTQTPRYLIKTRGQQVTLSCSPISGHRSVSWYQQTPGQGLQFLFEYFSETQRNKGNFPGRFSGRQFSNSRSEMNVSTLELGDSALYLCASSFQITGTSVTDTQYFGPGTRLTVL.

The J gene is TRBJ1-1, the V gene TRBV27, with 11 nucleotides matching TRBD1. The germline V gene has CDR1 MNHEY and CDR2 SMNVEV (reference sequence). Trimming took 6 bases from V and 4 from J; bases not matched to a gene: 7. The CDR3 totals 15 residues. The CDR3 nucleotides are TGTGCCAGCAGCCCGGACAGGGGGCTTGGCACTGAAGCTTTCTTT. The encoded protein is CASSPDRGLGTEAFF.

The V and J genes are TRBV11-3 and TRBJ2-3, with 14 bases aligning to TRBD2. The CDR3 contains 18 residues. The junction had 7 bases not matched to a gene; V was cut back by 5 bases and J by 0 bases. CDR1 SGHNT and CDR2 YENEEA come from the germline V gene. CDR3 in amino acids: CASSPGLAGGYSTDTQYF. As DNA, the CDR3 is TGTGCCAGCAGCCCCGGACTAGCGGGAGGTTATAGCACAGATACGCAGTATTTT.

V gene TRBV10-1 combines with J gene TRBJ2-1; tentative D call: TRBD1 (5 bases). Germline lookup yields CDR1 WNHNN and CDR2 SYGVQD (reference sequence). The CDR3 contains 13 residues. Trimming took off 2 bases at V and 8 bases at J, with 10 bases between the two ends. Here the CDR3 reads CASSEVRADEQFF. CDR3 DNA: TGCGCCAGCAGTGAGGTCAGGGCCGATGAGCAGTTCTTC.

V and J are TRBV6-6 and TRBJ2-3; D is ambiguous. Germline V gene data show CDR1 as MNHNY and CDR2 as SVGAGI (reference sequence). CDR3 length: 14 amino acids. Trimming cost V 0 bases and J 0 bases, with 4 bases left between them. CDR3 nucleotides: TGTGCCAGCAGTTACTCGGGCAGCACAGATACGCAGTATTTT. Its protein product is CASSYSGSTDTQYF.

The J gene is TRBJ1-3, the V gene TRBV5-1, with TRBD1 as a possible D gene (5 bases). Germline V CDR1 and CDR2: SGHRS, YFSETQ. The CDR3 consists of 17 residues. Deletions cut 4 bases from V and 0 bases from J, with 17 bases between. DNA of the CDR3: TGCGCCAGCAGCCCGGGGGGGAAAACCAACTCTGGAAACACCATATATTTT. Residues: CASSPGGKTNSGNTIYF.

This sequence joins TRBV3-1 (or the pseudogene TRBV3-2) and TRBJ2-7; 12 bases agree with TRBD2. The V segment lost 3 bases and the J segment 2 bases; nucleotides outside the gene matches: 17. The CDR3 is 20 amino acids. Germline V CDR1 and CDR2: LGHDT, YNNKEL (reference sequence). CDR3 DNA: TGTGCCAGCAGCCACCCCCCGAGGAGGACTAGCGGGAAAGTCACCTACGAGCAGTACTTC. Amino acids: CASSHPPRRTSGKVTYEQYF.

V and J are TRBV5-1 and TRBJ1-6, with 10 bases fitting TRBD1. The CDR3 contains 18 residues. V shed 6 bases, J shed 4 bases, and the junction held 13 bases outside the gene matches. Per the germline V gene, CDR1 is SGHRS and CDR2 is YFSETQ. The CDR3 DNA follows: TGCGCCAGCAATATACGGGACAGGGGTCCCACTTATAATTCACCCCTCCACTTT. Protein product: CASNIRDRGPTYNSPLHF. Based on the CDR3 plus reference TRBV5-1 and TRBJ1-6, the full variable domain is KAGVTQTPRYLIKTRGQQVTLSCSPISGHRSVSWYQQTPGQGLQFLFEYFSETQRNKGNFPGRFSGRQFSNSRSEMNVSTLELGDSALYLCASNIRDRGPTYNSPLHFGNGTRLTVT.

J is TRBJ2-7 and V is TRBV18, with 9 bases matching TRBD1. The length of the CDR3 is 16 residues. Germline-derived CDR1 and CDR2 are KGHSH and LQKENI. J lost 6 bases, V lost 3 bases, and 12 bases had no gene match. In DNA form, the CDR3 reads TGTGCCAGCTCACCGCGGACAGGGGAGGATGGGGCCGAGCAGTACTTC. The encoded protein is CASSPRTGEDGAEQYF. Full variable domain (rest looked up from reference TRBV18 and TRBJ2-7): NAGVMQNPRHLVRRRGQEARLRCSPMKGHSHVYWYRQLPEEGLKFMVYLQKENIIDESGMPKERFSAEFPKEGPSILRIQQVVRGDSAAYFCASSPRTGEDGAEQYFGPGTRLTVT.

The J gene is TRBJ2-3, the V gene TRBV14, with TRBD2 matching over 7 bases. The CDR3 contains 16 residues. Germline V CDR1 and CDR2: SGHDN, FVKESK. J gave up 7 bases and V 1 base, and 11 bases lay outside the gene matches. DNA for the CDR3: TGTGCCAGCAGCCAAGCGCTAGCGGCCCGCCATTATACGCAGTATTTT. This codes for CASSQALAARHYTQYF.

V and J are TRBV29-1 and TRBJ2-1; 7 nucleotides line up with TRBD2. This CDR3 is 14 amino acids long. V was pared by 5 bases and J by 2 bases, with 6 bases of the junction left unmatched. Germline lookup yields CDR1 SQVTM and CDR2 ANQGSEA. The DNA for the CDR3 is TGCAGCGTTCAAGGCGGGAGAACCTACAATGAGCAGTTCTTC. Protein: CSVQGGRTYNEQFF.

This clone was detected only a few times. The same CDR3 is also encoded by other DNA sequences in this sample. This chain connects TRBV9 to TRBJ2-7; TRBD1 is a possible D gene (6 bases). From germline, CDR1 is SGDLS and CDR2 YYNGEE. Trimming stripped 0 bases from V and 1 base from J, with 14 bases between. The CDR3 loop spans 16 amino acids. The chain's CDR3 is CASSVEGQGSSYEQYF. The CDR3 nucleotides are TGTGCCAGCAGCGTAGAAGGTCAGGGGAGTTCCTACGAGCAGTACTTC.

Concerning this clone: At one of its ends the junction is not consistent with the germline gene, which may arise from a read error. The chain is built from TRBV2 and TRBJ2-4, with D maybe TRBD1 (5 bases). The CDR3 totals 13 residues. Germline V gene data show CDR1 as SNHLY and CDR2 as FYNNEI. The CDR3 bases are TGTGCCAGCGGTGAGCAGGGTCAAAACATTCAGTACTTC. Translated, it gives CASGEQGQNIQYF.

The rearrangement links TRBV24-1 to TRBJ2-2, with D tentatively TRBD2 (6 bases). V lost 2 bases and J lost 2, with 14 bases in between. The CDR3 consists of 17 residues. The germline V gene has CDR1 KGHDR and CDR2 SFDVKD. The CDR3: CATSDSTRGTNTGELFF. The DNA for the CDR3 is TGTGCCACCAGTGATTCCACTCGCGGGACTAACACCGGGGAGCTGTTTTTT.

The chain joins TRBV7-6 to TRBJ2-2; 7 positions match TRBD1. Germline CDR1 is SGHVS and CDR2 is FNYEAQ. V gave up 5 bases and J gave up 0 bases; unmatched junction bases: 12. CDR3 length: 18 amino acids. CDR3 nucleotide sequence: TGTGCCAGCAGCAATATTCCCGTGGGACAGACGAACACCGGGGAGCTGTTTTTT. Protein sequence: CASSNIPVGQTNTGELFF. Full variable domain (missing parts from reference TRBV7-6 and TRBJ2-2): GAGVSQSPRYKVTKRGQDVALRCDPISGHVSLYWYRQALGQGPEFLTYFNYEAQQDKSGLPNDRFSAERPEGSISTLTIQRTEQRDSAMYRCASSNIPVGQTNTGELFFGEGSRLTVL.

The chain has TRBV2 and TRBJ1-2; D remains ambiguous. Germline loops: CDR1 SNHLY, CDR2 FYNNEI. V lost 2 bases and J 6 bases, leaving 16 bases between the germline ends. The CDR3 spans 15 residues. The CDR3 DNA follows: TGTGCCAGCAGTGAATTATGGGGAGGGAATGATGGCTACACCTTC. Its protein is CASSELWGGNDGYTF.

V usage is TRBV5-1 and J usage is TRBJ2-3; D is unresolved. There are 12 residues in the CDR3. V lost 0 bases, J lost 5 bases, and 4 bases lay in between. The V gene's germline CDR1 is SGHRS and CDR2 YFSETQ. The CDR3 is CASSLGVDTQYF. CDR3 in DNA: TGCGCCAGCAGCTTGGGAGTAGATACGCAGTATTTT.

The chain uses TRBV5-5 and TRBJ2-5, with D possibly TRBD1 on 7 matching bases. Germline V gene sequence: CDR1 SGHKS, CDR2 YYEKEE (reference sequence). This CDR3 spans 16 amino acids. V gave up 4 bases and J gave up 6 bases, with 22 bases separating them. Written as DNA, the CDR3 is TGTGCCAGCAGCAGGGAGGTGGTTCAGGGGGTGCAGACCCAGTACTTC. Translating it yields CASSREVVQGVQTQYF.

On this clone itself: An end of the junction differs from the germline gene, which may be a read error. The CDR3 loop reads CASSRIGGETAPLIF. In nucleotides, the CDR3 is TGTGCCAGTAGTAGGATCGGGGGGGAGACAGCCCCCTTGATTTTT. The chain has TRBV19 and TRBJ1-4; D is perhaps TRBD1 (5 bases). The germline V gene has CDR1 LNHDA and CDR2 SQIVND (reference sequence). The CDR3 consists of 15 residues.

The table lists this clone with a few counts. J is TRBJ2-3 and V is TRBV11-1; 8 nucleotides agree with TRBD2. This CDR3 comprises 15 residues. Per germline, CDR1 SGHAT and CDR2 FQDESV (reference sequence). V lost 5 bases, J lost 6 bases, and 10 bases stayed unmatched. This chain's CDR3 is CASSILAAYRDTQYF. The CDR3 nucleotides are TGTGCCAGCAGCATACTAGCGGCGTATCGGGATACGCAGTATTTT.

The gene calls are TRBV4-1 and TRBJ2-7; 11 nucleotides match TRBD1. Germline V gene sequence: CDR1 MGHRA, CDR2 YSYEKL. This CDR3 comprises 14 residues. With 3 bases clipped from V and 2 bases from J, the junction kept 0 bases outside the gene matches. This CDR3 is CASSQGQGAYEQYF. The CDR3 DNA reads as TGCGCCAGCAGCCAGGGACAGGGGGCCTACGAGCAGTACTTC.